The 14 T cell receptor beta chains in this list originate from one sample, sequenced in a study of T cell responses to AZD1222 COVID-19 vaccine. Here immunoSEQ multiplex PCR was the method, and the copy in TCRdb shows in-frame clones only, minus some. The sample holds 90,000 to 150,000 clones, about 90% seen once. The material sequenced was peripheral blood, taken on day 0 of AZD1222 vaccination. The receptors come from an adult in good health.

The chain joins TRBV27 to TRBJ2-7; D unclear. The CDR3 runs to 11 residues. The germline V gene encodes CDR1 MNHEY and CDR2 SMNVEV (reference sequence). V shed 5 bases and J shed 2 bases, with 4 bases lying between them. CDR3 bases: TGTGCCAGCAGTCCGCCCTACGAGCAGTACTTC. Translating it yields CASSPPYEQYF.

There are a few counts of this clone. The junction does not match germline at one end; this may be a read error. The V and J genes are TRBV7-9 and TRBJ2-5, with 11 positions matching TRBD1. The CDR3 contains 14 residues. Germline CDR1 reads SEHNR; CDR2 reads FQNEAQ (reference sequence). The CDR3 coding sequence is TGTGCCAGCAGGTTAGGGGACAGGGGGAAGACCCAGTACTTC. Translating gives CASRLGDRGKTQYF.

The V gene is TRBV19, the J gene TRBJ2-1; 7 nucleotides match TRBD2. CDR1 and CDR2 (germline): LNHDA, SQIVND (reference sequence). CDR3 length equals 14 residues. V dropped 9 bases and J dropped 5; count of bases not matched to a gene: 10. The CDR3 region has the DNA TGTGCCAGCGGTTCTAGCGGAAGTCACAATGAGCAGTTCTTC. Translating gives CASGSSGSHNEQFF. The whole variable domain, filled in from reference TRBV19 and TRBJ2-1, reads DGGITQSPKYLFRKEGQNVTLSCEQNLNHDAMYWYRQDPGQGLRLIYYSQIVNDFQKGDIAEGYSVSREKKESFPLTVTSAQKNPTAFYLCASGSSGSHNEQFFGPGTRLTVL.

Only one count was recorded for this clone. This chain joins TRBV5-1 and TRBJ2-7; the D gene could be TRBD1 or TRBD2 (5 bases each). V was shortened by 4 bases and J by 0 bases, with 11 bases between the two germline ends. Germline loops: CDR1 SGHRS, CDR2 YFSETQ. The CDR3 covers 14 residues. DNA for the CDR3: TGCGCCAGCAGCCCCCGGGACGGCTCCTACGAGCAGTACTTC. Residues: CASSPRDGSYEQYF.

The V gene is TRBV5-6, the J gene TRBJ1-1, with 8 bases matching TRBD1. This CDR3 comprises 18 residues. Losses at the gene ends were 0 bases for V and 5 bases for J; bases not matched to a gene: 15. The germline gives CDR1 SGHDT, CDR2 YYEEEE. The CDR3 DNA reads TGTGCCAGCAGCTTGGGTCTTGGGCAGGGGGCGAGTTGGACTGAAGCTTTCTTT. This gives the protein CASSLGLGQGASWTEAFF.

There are a few counts of this clone. Other nucleotide sequences in the sample specify the same CDR3. V and J are TRBV19 and TRBJ1-3; a possible D gene is TRBD1 (5 bases). Germline CDR1 reads LNHDA; CDR2 reads SQIVND (reference sequence). Trimming removed 3 bases from V and 1 base from J, with 7 bases in between. The CDR3 has 14 amino acids. CDR3 coding DNA: TGTGCCAGTAGTATCGGGGGTTCTGGAAACACCATATATTTT. It codes for CASSIGGSGNTIYF.

V is TRBV9 and J is TRBJ2-7; 7 bases agree with TRBD1. CDR1 and CDR2 (germline): SGDLS, YYNGEE. V was clipped by 0 bases and J by 1 base; unmatched bases: 7. The CDR3 is made up of 16 amino acids. The CDR3 region is CASSVEGWTGSYEQYF. CDR3 DNA: TGTGCCAGCAGCGTAGAAGGCTGGACAGGATCCTACGAGCAGTACTTC.

The chain links TRBV30 to TRBJ1-6; the match to TRBD1 covers 8 bases. This CDR3 is 17 amino acids long. V lost 0 bases to trimming and J lost 8 bases; unmatched junction nucleotides: 12. Germline V gives CDR1 GTSNPN, CDR2 SVGIG (reference sequence). The CDR3 sequence: CAWSVRSRGRVHSPLHF. The CDR3 bases are TGTGCCTGGAGTGTACGGTCCAGGGGGCGCGTCCATTCACCCCTCCACTTT.

The chain recombines TRBV5-1 with TRBJ2-1; TRBD2 aligns across 13 bases. Trimming cost V 3 bases and J 3 bases; bases outside gene matches: 3. Germline CDR1 reads SGHRS; CDR2 reads YFSETQ. The CDR3 is 16 amino acids. The DNA of the CDR3 is TGCGCCAGCAGCTCGGGACTAGCGGGATTCTACAATGAGCAGTTCTTC. Amino acids: CASSSGLAGFYNEQFF.

This CDR3 reads CASSRGSSSSGNTIYF. CDR3 bases: TGTGCCAGCTCGCGGGGTAGTTCGAGCTCTGGAAACACCATATATTTT. The chain couples TRBV18 to TRBJ1-3; D is unclear. There are 16 residues in the CDR3. From germline, CDR1 is KGHSH and CDR2 LQKENI. V lost 6 bases, J lost 0 bases, and 15 bases lay in between.

The chain couples TRBV6-4 to TRBJ2-3; D uncertain. From germline, CDR1 is MRHNA and CDR2 SNTAGT. Trimming removed 10 bases from V and 2 bases from J, with 10 bases in between. CDR3 length: 12 residues. CDR3 coding DNA: TGTGCCACCCAAGATGCCACAGATACGCAGTATTTT. It yields the protein CATQDATDTQYF.

The rearrangement links TRBV5-8 to TRBJ1-1; 8 bases are a match to TRBD1. V lost 4 bases and J lost 3; bases outside the gene matches: 5. This CDR3 spans 14 amino acids. CDR1 is SGHTS and CDR2 is YDEGEE in the germline V gene. The CDR3 nucleotides read TGTGCCAGCAGCAGGGGACAGGCATACACTGAAGCTTTCTTT. Translated, it gives CASSRGQAYTEAFF.

This clone was recorded a few times. This rearrangement joins TRBV29-1 to TRBJ2-5; D call uncertain. Between the trimmed V and J ends, which lost 6 bases and 4 bases, there was a span of 9 bases. The CDR3 consists of 11 residues. Germline assignment: CDR1 SQVTM and CDR2 ANQGSEA. The CDR3 reads CSVARIETQYF. CDR3 DNA: TGCAGCGTCGCTCGTATAGAGACCCAGTACTTC.

The rearrangement joins TRBV27 to TRBJ1-1; TRBD1 is a possible D gene (6 bases). Between the trimmed V and J ends, which lost 3 bases and 3 bases, there was a span of 17 bases. The CDR3 runs 16 residues. Germline-derived CDR1 and CDR2 are MNHEY and SMNVEV (reference sequence). The chain's CDR3 is CASSLTGPSLYTEAFF. CDR3 in DNA: TGTGCCAGCAGTTTGACAGGTCCCTCTCTATACACTGAAGCTTTCTTT.